One and the same sample provided the 13 T cell receptor beta chains below, sequenced in a study of blood T cell repertoires in COVID-19. Using immunoSEQ multiplex PCR, the repertoire was profiled, and TCRdb retains in-frame clones only, with some absent. This table holds some 220,000 clones, approximately 81% found once. Sequenced sample: peripheral blood. Receptors were obtained from a woman aged 60-75 years who had recovered from COVID-19.

The chain employs TRBV20-1 and TRBJ2-3; TRBD2 matches at 8 bases. Germline trimming cut 3 bases from V and 0 bases from J; bases unmatched to any gene: 5. Germline values: CDR1 DFQATT, CDR2 SNEGSKA (reference sequence). The CDR3 is 15 amino acids. CDR3: CSASTGGGSTDTQYF. In DNA form, the CDR3 reads TGCAGTGCTAGTACGGGAGGGGGAAGCACAGATACGCAGTATTTT.

This chain connects TRBV5-1 to TRBJ1-2, with 7 bases identical to TRBD1. Per germline, CDR1 SGHRS and CDR2 YFSETQ. The CDR3 has 15 residues. The V gene end was trimmed by 6 bases and the J gene end by 6 bases; junction bases not matched to a gene: 14. The CDR3 region is CASNLQGQGGNGYTF. CDR3 bases: TGCGCCAGCAATCTACAGGGGCAAGGGGGAAATGGCTACACCTTC.

The chain combines TRBV3-1 (or the pseudogene TRBV3-2) with TRBJ2-3, with a weak D call TRBD1 (6 bases). The CDR3 covers 14 residues. The germline V gene encodes CDR1 LGHDT and CDR2 YNNKEL (reference sequence). Trimming removed 5 bases at V and 0 bases at J, with 9 bases between. The CDR3 bases are TGTGCCAGCAGCTCTAGGGGGAGCACAGATACGCAGTATTTT. Its protein product is CASSSRGSTDTQYF.

CDR3 amino acids: CASSKLAVEQYF. Here the CDR3 DNA reads TGTGCCAGCAGCAAACTAGCAGTCGAGCAGTACTTC. The chain employs TRBV7-2 and TRBJ2-7, with D perhaps TRBD2 (6 bases). Trimming shortened V by 5 bases and J by 6 bases, and 11 bases separated the two germline ends. Germline V gene sequence: CDR1 SGHTA, CDR2 FQGNSA. This CDR3 is built from 12 residues.

This clone has only a few counts. The gene calls are TRBV5-1 and TRBJ2-2; TRBD1 aligns across 10 bases. From germline, CDR1 is SGHRS and CDR2 YFSETQ. CDR3 length equals 14 residues. V dropped 7 bases and J dropped 2; count of bases not matched to a gene: 2. The DNA of the CDR3 is TGCGCCAGCGGGACAGGGGAAAACACCGGGGAGCTGTTTTTT. Translation gives CASGTGENTGELFF.

The chain couples TRBV21-1 to TRBJ2-1; the tabulated D call, TRBD2, remains unverified against the DNA. TRBV21-1 is deemed a pseudogene. The CDR3 is 20 residues long. The CDR3 coding sequence is TGTGCCAGCAGCAAAGGCAGGACTAGCGGGGGGGCGAGGTCCTACAATGAGCAGTTCTTC. Translation gives CASSKGRTSGGARSYNEQFF.

The chain recombines TRBV18 with TRBJ2-5; 10 nucleotides agree with TRBD2. This CDR3 is 18 amino acids long. Trimming at V came to 3 bases and at J to 0 bases, leaving 10 bases not matched to a gene. Germline-derived CDR1 and CDR2 are KGHSH and LQKENI. CDR3 region: CASSPASGGAGYQETQYF. DNA of the CDR3: TGTGCCAGCTCACCGGCTAGCGGGGGAGCCGGGTACCAAGAGACCCAGTACTTC.

J is TRBJ2-3 and V is TRBV9, with D uncertain. Germline V gene sequence: CDR1 SGDLS, CDR2 YYNGEE. V lost 0 bases, J lost 2 bases, and 7 bases lay in between. The CDR3 spans 14 residues. In DNA, the CDR3 is TGTGCCAGCAGCGTAGGGCCGCTCACAGATACGCAGTATTTT. It codes for CASSVGPLTDTQYF.

This chain links TRBV6-5 with TRBJ2-1; D possibly corresponds to TRBD2 (7 bases). Trimming cost V 4 bases and J 4 bases, with 17 bases left between them. Germline CDR1 is MNHEY and CDR2 is SVGAGI. This CDR3 spans 16 amino acids. The CDR3 loop reads CASSFRGGAGYNEQFF. CDR3 nucleotides: TGTGCCAGCAGTTTTCGAGGGGGGGCAGGGTACAATGAGCAGTTCTTC.

The chain is built from TRBV18 and TRBJ1-2; 7 bases are shared with TRBD1. The CDR3 consists of 13 residues. J lost 3 bases, V lost 2 bases, and 0 bases had no gene match. Germline V gives CDR1 KGHSH, CDR2 LQKENI. CDR3 protein: CASSPDRDYGYTF. CDR3 nucleotides: TGTGCCAGCTCACCAGACAGGGACTATGGCTACACCTTC. The full variable domain, rest sourced from reference TRBV18 and TRBJ1-2, is NAGVMQNPRHLVRRRGQEARLRCSPMKGHSHVYWYRQLPEEGLKFMVYLQKENIIDESGMPKERFSAEFPKEGPSILRIQQVVRGDSAAYFCASSPDRDYGYTFGSGTRLTVV.

CDR3 bases: TGTGCCAGCAGCTCTGGACAATTATCTAGCACAGATACGCAGTATTTT. Its protein product is CASSSGQLSSTDTQYF. The rearrangement joins TRBV5-4 to TRBJ2-3; D is perhaps TRBD1 (5 bases). The ends were cut back, 3 bases at V and 0 bases at J, with 14 bases in the middle. CDR3 length equals 16 residues. Germline lookup yields CDR1 SGHNT and CDR2 YYREEE (reference sequence).

The chain joins TRBV7-3 to TRBJ2-7, with TRBD1 as a possible D gene (6 bases). The ends were cut back, 5 bases at V and 2 bases at J, with 10 bases in the middle. Germline V gene lookup returns CDR1 SGHTA and CDR2 FQGTGA. The CDR3 loop spans 13 amino acids. CDR3 nucleotide sequence: TGTGCCAGCAGCCGGGACACAACCTACGAGCAGTACTTC. Translating gives CASSRDTTYEQYF. The full variable domain, rest sourced from reference TRBV7-3 and TRBJ2-7, is GAGVSQTPSNKVTEKGKYVELRCDPISGHTALYWYRQSLGQGPEFLIYFQGTGAADDSGLPNDRFFAVRPEGSVSTLKIQRTERGDSAVYLCASSRDTTYEQYFGPGTRLTVT.

The chain employs TRBV3-1 (or the pseudogene TRBV3-2) and TRBJ1-2, with a tentative D call TRBD1 (6 bases). The CDR3 length is 14 residues. Deletions cut 1 base from V and 5 bases from J, with 11 bases between. Looked up from germline, CDR1 is LGHDT and CDR2 is YNNKEL (reference sequence). CDR3 loop: CASSQAPRGYGYTF. As DNA, the CDR3 is TGTGCCAGCAGCCAAGCTCCCAGGGGTTATGGCTACACCTTC.